This TCR beta chain emerged from a study of cytomegalovirus exposure and HLA in healthy donors. With 60 Vbeta and 13 Jbeta primers, the PCR was carried out. Here immunoSEQ multiplex PCR was the method, and the copy in TCRdb shows in-frame clones only, minus some. The sample contains around 120,000 clones, 75% to 85% of which appear only once. There were likely unrecorded immune exposures, though donors were nominally healthy when sampled. The CDR3 length is 14 residues. The germline V gene encodes CDR1 KGHSH and CDR2 LQKENI. V lost 1 base to trimming and J lost 3 bases, with 6 bases between them. The V call is TRBV18, the J call TRBJ1-4; D is undetermined. Sequencing was done on a sample of PBMCs. This clonotype was sampled from a male donor in good health and CMV-seronegative. The CDR3 DNA reads TGTGCCAGCTCACCACTCAGTCCTAATGAAAAACTGTTTTTT. Amino acid sequence: CASSPLSPNEKLFF.